This is a list of T cell receptor beta chains from one sample in a study of cytomegalovirus exposure and HLA in healthy donors. The repertoire was sequenced with immunoSEQ multiplex PCR; TCRdb's copy has only in-frame clones and lacks some. The sample data list 150,000 to 200,000 clones. The sample consisted of PBMCs. These receptors originate from a woman aged 60-75 years in good health and CMV-seronegative. Each CDR3 is given with its conserved first and last residue. The D gene is left open where the match is weak.

j_call v_call cdr3_length d_call cdr3_aa cdr3_nt
TRBJ2-5 TRBV9 15 TRBD2 CASSVVGGGHETQYF TGTGCCAGCAGCGTAGTAGGCGGGGGGCACGAGACCCAGTACTTC
TRBJ2-5 TRBV5-6 14 . CASSLWAVQETQYF TGTGCCAGCAGCTTGTGGGCAGTCCAAGAGACCCAGTACTTC
TRBJ2-1 TRBV2 14 TRBD2 CASRREGSYNEQFF TGTGCCAGCAGGCGGGAGGGTTCCTACAATGAGCAGTTCTTC
TRBJ1-4 TRBV18 15 . CASSPWGEVEGKLFF TGTGCCAGCTCACCATGGGGTGAGGTCGAGGGAAAACTGTTTTTT
TRBJ1-1 TRBV19 13 . CASSQVSVAEAFF TGTGCCAGTAGTCAGGTTTCTGTGGCTGAAGCTTTCTTT
TRBJ2-1 TRBV7-2 15 . CASSPRVAGNNEQFF TGTGCCAGCAGCCCCCGTGTCGCAGGTAACAATGAGCAGTTCTTC
TRBJ2-7 TRBV5-1 14 TRBD1 CASSQTGGQYEQYF TGCGCCAGCAGCCAGACAGGGGGTCAGTACGAGCAGTACTTC
TRBJ2-1 TRBV28 17 . CASSDIRGLSSYNEQFF TGTGCCAGCAGTGACATCCGCGGGCTCAGCTCCTACAATGAGCAGTTCTTC
TRBJ2-1 TRBV7-2 17 TRBD2 CASSLDTSGGSYNEQFF TGTGCCAGCAGCTTAGACACTAGCGGGGGATCCTACAATGAGCAGTTCTTC
TRBJ2-2 TRBV19 15 . CASSIGGHSTGELFF TGTGCCAGTAGTATCGGGGGGCATTCCACCGGGGAGCTGTTTTTT
TRBJ2-3 TRBV12-5 13 . CASAQRRTDTQYF TGTGCTAGTGCGCAGCGTAGGACAGATACGCAGTATTTT
TRBJ1-1 TRBV30 13 . CAWSVQMNTEAFF TGTGCCTGGAGTGTCCAGATGAACACTGAAGCTTTCTTT
TRBJ1-1 TRBV18 14 . CASSLALEGTEAFF TGTGCCAGCTCCTTGGCGCTCGAGGGCACTGAGGCTTTCTTT
TRBJ1-1 TRBV19 13 . CASSSGGGTEAFF TGTGCCAGTAGTTCCGGGGGGGGAACTGAAGCTTTCTTT
TRBJ2-1 TRBV11-1 15 TRBD1 CASSLARDRDNEQFF TGTGCCAGCAGCTTAGCCCGGGACAGGGACAATGAGCAGTTCTTC
TRBJ2-3 TRBV5-5 18 TRBD2 CASSGGTSGGPGTDTQYF TGTGCCAGCAGCGGGGGGACTAGCGGGGGGCCCGGCACAGATACGCAGTATTTT
TRBJ1-4 TRBV19 15 . CASSMGAGTNEKLFF TGTGCCAGTAGTATGGGGGCAGGGACTAATGAAAAACTGTTTTTT
TRBJ2-5 TRBV5-1 18 TRBD2 CASSMGNSGGMYQETQYF TGCGCCAGCAGCATGGGGAATAGCGGGGGGATGTACCAAGAGACCCAGTACTTC
TRBJ2-1 TRBV6-4 14 TRBD2 CASSPGTSYNEQFF TGTGCCAGCAGTCCCGGGACTAGCTACAATGAGCAGTTCTTC
TRBJ2-3 TRBV7-9 16 . CASSLFRPQSTDTQYF TGTGCCAGCAGCTTATTCCGCCCGCAGAGCACAGATACGCAGTATTTT
TRBJ1-3 TRBV9 15 . CASSDYSRGGNTIYF TGTGCCAGCAGCGATTATTCCCGGGGGGGAAACACCATATATTTT
TRBJ2-5 TRBV27 14 . CASSYNRLSETQYF TGTGCCAGCAGTTATAACAGGCTGTCAGAGACCCAGTACTTC
TRBJ1-2 TRBV27 14 . CASTKGGNADGYTF TGTGCCAGCACCAAAGGGGGTAATGCGGATGGCTACACCTTC
TRBJ2-7 TRBV5-1 14 . CASSLAGAQREQYF TGCGCCAGCAGCTTAGCAGGGGCGCAAAGAGAGCAGTACTTC
TRBJ1-6 TRBV5-1 16 . CASRPMGGVGNSPLHF TGCGCCAGCAGACCGATGGGGGGTGTGGGTAATTCACCCCTCCACTTT
TRBJ2-2 TRBV9 17 . CASSMPGRGGGTGELFF TGTGCCAGCAGCATGCCCGGGCGGGGAGGAGGCACCGGGGAGCTGTTTTTT
TRBJ1-5 TRBV6-1 14 TRBD1 CASSDSGTVQPQHF TGTGCCAGCAGTGACTCCGGGACAGTCCAGCCCCAGCATTTT
TRBJ2-6 TRBV7-2 17 . CASSPDSPSSGANVLTF TGTGCCAGCAGCCCGGACAGCCCAAGCTCTGGGGCCAACGTCCTGACTTTC
TRBJ1-4 TRBV6-5 15 TRBD1 CASSQTDRDSKKLFF TGTGCCAGCAGCCAAACGGACCGGGACAGCAAAAAACTGTTTTTT
TRBJ2-6 TRBV29-1 16 TRBD1 CSVEGQGASGANVLTF TGCAGCGTTGAAGGACAGGGCGCCTCTGGGGCCAACGTCCTGACTTTC
TRBJ2-1 TRBV19 15 . CASSTYTGWRGEQFF TGTGCCAGTAGTACCTATACGGGGTGGAGGGGTGAGCAGTTCTTC
TRBJ1-2 TRBV4-1 13 . CASAQALNYGYTF TGCGCCAGCGCCCAGGCCCTAAACTATGGCTACACCTTC
TRBJ2-4 TRBV7-8 15 . CASSLVSTAKNIQYF TGTGCCAGCAGCTTAGTGTCTACGGCCAAAAACATTCAGTACTTC
TRBJ1-5 TRBV11-2 13 . CASSFIENQPQHF TGTGCCAGCAGCTTCATTGAGAATCAGCCCCAGCATTTT
TRBJ2-3 TRBV27 17 TRBD2 CASSLLGTSGTTDTQYF TGTGCCAGCAGTTTACTCGGGACTAGCGGAACGACAGATACGCAGTATTTT